A selection of T cell receptor beta chains follows, all from one sample in a study of T cells in Graves' hyperthyroidism and ophthalmopathy. TCRdb independently ran MiXCR on the multiplex PCR reads; one entry per CDR3 protein. The top ten hold 8.9% of the sample, which has over 700,000 distinct CDR3 sequences, 38% seen once. Source material: blood. All receptors derive from a man between 18 and 29 years old with Graves' hyperthyroidism. Both conserved end residues are part of each CDR3. The order of the fields is clone size, J gene, D gene, V gene, CDR3 DNA, CDR3 protein. The D gene is left open where the match is weak. Not all rows give a size; the values are once, few, many and, for expanded clones, a class.

>few|TRBJ1-1|TRBD1|TRBV19
TGTGCCAGTAAAGTGCGGGACAGAGTGAATTGGGGCACTGAAGCTTTCTTT
CASKVRDRVNWGTEAFF
>few|TRBJ1-1|TRBD1|TRBV7-9
TGTGCCAGCAGCTCCCTCGACAGGGCTGTTACTGAAGCTTTCTTT
CASSSLDRAVTEAFF
>NA|TRBJ2-7|NA|TRBV7-2
TGCGCCAGCAGCCAATACCTAAATCTGGGCTACGAGCAGTACTTC
CASSQYLNLGYEQYF
>few|TRBJ2-5|TRBD1|TRBV12-3/TRBV12-4
TGTGCCAGCAGTACAGGGGTCGAGACCCAGTACTTC
CASSTGVETQYF
>NA|TRBJ2-2|TRBD1|TRBV12-3/TRBV12-4
TGTGCCAGCAGTCCACAGGGGATAGCGAACACCGGGGAGCTGTTTTTT
CASSPQGIANTGELFF
>NA|TRBJ1-1|NA|TRBV10-3
TGTGCCAGCAGTGAACTTCCCTACACTGAAGCTTTCTTT
CASSELPYTEAFF
>NA|TRBJ1-1|NA|TRBV25-1
TGTGCCAGCAACAAGGGCATGAACACTGAAGCTTTCTTT
CASNKGMNTEAFF
>many|TRBJ1-1|NA|TRBV10-3
TGTGCCATCAGTGAGTCCGGGGAACTGGGAGCTGAAGCTTTCTTT
CAISESGELGAEAFF
>NA|TRBJ1-5|TRBD1|TRBV20-1
TGCAGTGCTAGAGATCCCGGGACAGGGGATAGCAATCAGCCCCAGCATTTT
CSARDPGTGDSNQPQHF
>NA|TRBJ1-1|NA|TRBV5-1
TGCGCCACCCGTTGGGCCGAGAACACTGAAGCTTTCTTT
CATRWAENTEAFF
>NA|TRBJ1-1|NA|TRBV28
TGTGCCAGTCGAGGGACCTTCATGAACACTGAAGCTTTCTTT
CASRGTFMNTEAFF
>NA|TRBJ1-1|NA|TRBV19
TGTGCTAGAGATCTGGAGCGGGACACTGAAGCTTTCTTT
CARDLERDTEAFF
>NA|TRBJ2-7|NA|TRBV7-3
TGTGCCAGCAGCTTAGATTTGGGTGCCGAGCAGTACTTC
CASSLDLGAEQYF
>many|TRBJ1-1|TRBD1|TRBV7-8
TGTGCCAGCAGCGTCAACACCAGGGGGACTGAAGCTTTCTTT
CASSVNTRGTEAFF
>NA|TRBJ2-7|NA|TRBV4-3
TGCGCCAGCAGCCCTCGGACAGATTCTCACTACGAGCAGTACTTC
CASSPRTDSHYEQYF
>many|TRBJ1-6|TRBD1|TRBV6-6
TGTGCCAGCAGTGCACAGGGGGCTGATTCACCCCTCCACTTT
CASSAQGADSPLHF
>NA|TRBJ2-2|TRBD1|TRBV2
TGTGCCAGCAGTGAAGCGACAGGGGGAGCCGGGGAGCTGTTTTTT
CASSEATGGAGELFF
>NA|TRBJ1-6|NA|TRBV5-6
TGTGCCAGCAGCTTGTACGGATTTTATAATTCACCCCTCCACTTT
CASSLYGFYNSPLHF
>NA|TRBJ1-1|NA|TRBV7-9
TGTGCCAGCAGTATAGTGGAGATGAACACTGAAGCTTTCTTT
CASSIVEMNTEAFF
>few|TRBJ2-3|TRBD2|TRBV29-1
TGCAGCGTCCTAGCGGGGTGGGCAGATACGCAGTATTTT
CSVLAGWADTQYF
>NA|TRBJ2-5|NA|TRBV7-6
TGTGCCAGCAGCTTAGATTTACAGGTTGTAGGGGGAGAGACCCAGTACTTC
CASSLDLQVVGGETQYF
>many|TRBJ1-5|TRBD1|TRBV6-5
TGTGCCAGCAGTTACTCGGGACAGTCCAATCAGCCCCAGCATTTT
CASSYSGQSNQPQHF
>NA|TRBJ2-5|NA|TRBV9
TGTGCCAGCAGCGCTGGGGCTCTCGGAGGGCGGGAGACCCAGTACTTC
CASSAGALGGRETQYF
>many|TRBJ1-4|NA|TRBV15
TGTGCCACCAGCAGAGATGGAAGGGAGGAGGAAAAACTGTTTTTT
CATSRDGREEEKLFF
>few|TRBJ2-2|TRBD2|TRBV4-1
TGCGCCAGCAACCCCAACCTAGCGGTAACCGGGGAGCTGTTTTTT
CASNPNLAVTGELFF
>NA|TRBJ2-7|NA|TRBV20-1
TGCAGTGCTATTCGGAACTCCTACGAGCAGTACTTC
CSAIRNSYEQYF
>NA|TRBJ1-4|NA|TRBV15
TGTGCCACCTCACGTGGGCCCGGGGGAAGTGAAAAACTGTTTTTT
CATSRGPGGSEKLFF
>NA|TRBJ2-7|NA|TRBV25-1
TGTGCCAGCGACGGGGCGAGGGAGCAGTACTTC
CASDGAREQYF
>few|TRBJ1-3|NA|TRBV7-3
TGTGCCAGCAGCTTTCTGGACGGGGCCGGCGACCCGGGCGGAAACACCATATATTTT
CASSFLDGAGDPGGNTIYF
>many|TRBJ2-7|NA|TRBV25-1
TGTGCCAGCAGTGAATATGCCTTAGGAGCCTACGAGCAGTACTTC
CASSEYALGAYEQYF
>NA|TRBJ2-5|NA|TRBV11-2
TGTGCCAGCAGCTACGAGGAGGCCCAGTACTTC
CASSYEEAQYF
>NA|TRBJ2-3|TRBD2|TRBV20-1
TGCAGTGCTAAGCGGGACCCCACAGATACGCAGTATTTT
CSAKRDPTDTQYF
>many|TRBJ1-2|TRBD1|TRBV10-3
TGTGCCATCAGTGGGACAGGGGGCACTAACTATGGCTACACCTTC
CAISGTGGTNYGYTF
>many|TRBJ2-6|NA|TRBV29-1
TGCAGCGTGCCGACAGCTATAAGCTCTGGGGCCAACGTCCTGACTTTC
CSVPTAISSGANVLTF
>NA|TRBJ2-7|TRBD2|TRBV4-3
TGCGCCAGCAGCCAAGATACGGGGACTAGCGTGGACGAGCAGTACTTC
CASSQDTGTSVDEQYF
>few|TRBJ2-2|NA|TRBV24-1
TGTGCCAGCAGCTTGGCCGAGCGCGGGGAGCTGTTTTTT
CASSLAERGELFF
>many|TRBJ1-1|NA|TRBV2
TGTGCCAGCAAAGCGAACACTGAAGCTTTCTTT
CASKANTEAFF
>many|TRBJ1-4|NA|TRBV7-3
TGTGCCAGCAGCAAGCGGCAGTCCCATGAAAAACTGTTTTTT
CASSKRQSHEKLFF
>NA|TRBJ2-7|NA|TRBV7-9
TGTGCCAGCAGCTTAGTCGCAGATTACTCCTACGAGCAGTACTTC
CASSLVADYSYEQYF
>NA|TRBJ2-7|TRBD2|TRBV7-2
TGTGCCAGCAGCCTTAGCGGGAGTACCTACGAGCAGTACTTC
CASSLSGSTYEQYF
>once|TRBJ1-5|NA|TRBV25-1
TGTGCCAGCAGCCCGAGCGGGGTCTTGAGCAATCAGCCCCAGCATTTT
CASSPSGVLSNQPQHF
>NA|TRBJ2-2|TRBD1|TRBV7-9
TGTGCCAGCAGCTTCGACAGGGGCGGGGAGCTGTTTTTT
CASSFDRGGELFF
>many|TRBJ1-1|NA|TRBV19
TGTGCCAGTAGTATCACTACGGTTACTGAAGCTTTCTTT
CASSITTVTEAFF
>NA|TRBJ1-2|TRBD1|TRBV29-1
TGCAGCGTTGGACAGGGGGCAAGCTACACCTTC
CSVGQGASYTF
>NA|TRBJ2-7|TRBD1|TRBV3-1
TGTGCCAGCAGCTCCGGGACAGGGGGCTTCGAGCAGTACTTC
CASSSGTGGFEQYF